These 6 T cell receptor beta chains share one sample of origin, sequenced in a study of post-analysis software for immune sequencing data (dated by TCRdb to the mid-2010s). What the research found in general, with its limitations: Roughly 5 TRBV segments, including TRBV5-6, TRBV5-1 and TRBV20-1, were significantly more frequent in patients than controls.

These receptors have no known antigen. Preparation of the library involved PCR. The reads were generated on an Illumina HiSeq 2500. To reduce PCR and sequencing biases, unique molecular identifiers were incorporated into the TCR beta cDNA libraries. TCRdb took the public reads, trimmed them with fastp at Q25, ran MiXCR for clone calling and kept in-frame beta chains. CDR3 protein sequences are deduplicated, and each keeps its most common genes and DNA. Counted in this sample were fewer than 900,000 distinct CDR3 sequences; roughly 50% of them appeared once. Roughly 4.9% of the sample belongs to the ten largest clones. The sequenced sample consisted of blood. The receptors originated from a girl aged 10 to 17 with multiple sclerosis.

The chain links TRBV9 to TRBJ1-2; D is perhaps TRBD1 (6 bases). Deletions cut 6 bases from V and 4 bases from J, with 10 bases between. Germline V gene data show CDR1 as SGDLS and CDR2 as YYNGEE. CDR3 size: 12 residues. This chain's CDR3 is CASKDRLYGYTF. The DNA for the CDR3 is TGTGCCAGCAAAGACAGGCTCTATGGCTACACCTTC.

This chain joins TRBV6-1 and TRBJ2-5; 7 bases line up with TRBD1. The germline CDR1 and CDR2 sequences are MNHNS and SASEGT. There are 17 residues in the CDR3. The junction had 11 bases not matched to a gene; V was cut back by 2 bases and J by 2 bases. The CDR3 coding sequence is TGTGCCAGCAGTGAACTCGACCAACCCAGGGGGCAAGAGACCCAGTACTTC. This translates into CASSELDQPRGQETQYF.

The V and J genes are TRBV6-2 or TRBV6-3 and TRBJ2-1; 13 nucleotides align to TRBD2. With V trimmed by 0 bases and J by 4 bases, 6 bases remained unmatched. This CDR3 comprises 18 residues. CDR1 and CDR2 (germline): MNHEY, SVGEGT. The CDR3 reads CASSYSGLAGFSYNEQFF. In DNA, the CDR3 is TGTGCCAGCAGTTACTCGGGACTAGCGGGATTTTCGTACAATGAGCAGTTCTTC.

A few counts support this clonotype. The V and J genes are TRBV20-1 and TRBJ2-3; 8 bases are shared with TRBD1. The CDR3 has 16 residues. V lost 5 bases to trimming and J lost 4 bases; unmatched junction nucleotides: 14. Germline V lookup: CDR1 DFQATT, CDR2 SNEGSKA (reference sequence). CDR3 bases: TGCAGTGCTCCTAACCCCGGACAGGGAGAGGCAGATACGCAGTATTTT. Protein sequence: CSAPNPGQGEADTQYF.

This clonotype has more than one count but fewer than ten. The chain combines TRBV11-1 with TRBJ2-3; the match to TRBD2 covers 7 bases. The CDR3 contains 15 residues. V gave up 2 bases and J gave up 6 bases; unmatched junction bases: 8. From germline, CDR1 is SGHAT and CDR2 FQDESV (reference sequence). This chain's CDR3 is CASSLFAGAGDTQYF. CDR3 coding DNA: TGTGCCAGCAGCTTATTTGCGGGAGCGGGCGATACGCAGTATTTT.

The chain links TRBV2 to TRBJ2-7, with TRBD1 identical over 7 bases. The CDR3 runs to 15 residues. V gave up 7 bases and J gave up 0 bases; unmatched junction bases: 9. Germline values: CDR1 SNHLY, CDR2 FYNNEI. The CDR3 sequence: CASTGDSPPSYEQYF. Here the CDR3 DNA reads TGTGCCAGCACTGGGGACAGTCCGCCCTCCTACGAGCAGTACTTC.